The clone carrying this T cell receptor beta chain was picked up a small number of times. The antigen remains unidentified. This sample is part of a study of blood T cells in healthy people across ages. Primed by a sample-barcoded 5' primer and a J-beta primer mix, a second PCR proceeded for about 6 to 11 cycles. TCRdb used MiXCR to reprocess the 5' RACE reads, holding one entry per CDR3 protein. The sample shows 1.5 million to 2 million distinct CDR3 sequences, roughly 28% of them seen only once. Trimming stripped 5 bases from V and 14 bases from J, with 12 bases between. The CDR3 is 11 residues long. Study observations and caveats: Researchers said unsorted PBMCs prevented a conclusive naive versus antigen-experienced comparison.

The sequence came from a young woman in good health. The chain links TRBV12-3 or TRBV12-4 to TRBJ1-4, with no clear D. The sequencing sample was made of blood. The CDR3: CASSQSPLLFF. Written as DNA, the CDR3 is TGTGCCAGCAGTCAAAGTCCATTGCTGTTTTTT.